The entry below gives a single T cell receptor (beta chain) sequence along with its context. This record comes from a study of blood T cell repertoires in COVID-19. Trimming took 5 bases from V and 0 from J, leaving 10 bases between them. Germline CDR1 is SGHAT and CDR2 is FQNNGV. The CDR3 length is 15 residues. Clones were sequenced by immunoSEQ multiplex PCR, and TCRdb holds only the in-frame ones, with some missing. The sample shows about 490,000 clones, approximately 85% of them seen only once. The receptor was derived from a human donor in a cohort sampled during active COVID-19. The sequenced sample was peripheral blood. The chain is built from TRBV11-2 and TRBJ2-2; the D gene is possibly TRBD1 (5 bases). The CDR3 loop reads CASSRQGTNTGELFF. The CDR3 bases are TGTGCCAGCAGCCGGCAGGGTACGAACACCGGGGAGCTGTTTTTT.